This T cell receptor beta chain derives from a study of PD-L1 blockade in urothelial cancer. Study summary: The study started patients on atezolizumab at some point between 2013 and 2015, giving 1,200 mg intravenously every 3 weeks. It was at 3 weeks (second dose) and 6 weeks after treatment start that blood was analyzed.

Study-wide findings and caveats: Better survival was predicted when blood TCR clonality before treatment fell below the median.

The germline V gene has CDR1 SGHRS and CDR2 YFSETQ. This CDR3 is 16 amino acids long. The V end was cut by 0 bases, the J end by 3 bases, with 15 bases between. The data were produced by immunoSEQ multiplex PCR, yet TCRdb's version contains in-frame clones alone and is incomplete. The data contain about 83,000 clones, roughly nine tenths of them singletons. Per patient, between 1 and 8 samples were collected at pretreatment and on-treatment time points. To note about this clone: Its specificity is unknown.

Sequencing used PBMCs, obtained around atezolizumab (anti-PD-L1) treatment. This clonotype was obtained from a woman in her seventies with urothelial cancer. The chain carries TRBV5-1 and TRBJ1-1, with D possibly being TRBD1 (6 bases). The CDR3 reads CASSLGQGTFDTEAFF. The CDR3 DNA sequence: TGCGCCAGCAGCTTGGGCCAGGGGACCTTCGACACTGAAGCTTTCTTT.